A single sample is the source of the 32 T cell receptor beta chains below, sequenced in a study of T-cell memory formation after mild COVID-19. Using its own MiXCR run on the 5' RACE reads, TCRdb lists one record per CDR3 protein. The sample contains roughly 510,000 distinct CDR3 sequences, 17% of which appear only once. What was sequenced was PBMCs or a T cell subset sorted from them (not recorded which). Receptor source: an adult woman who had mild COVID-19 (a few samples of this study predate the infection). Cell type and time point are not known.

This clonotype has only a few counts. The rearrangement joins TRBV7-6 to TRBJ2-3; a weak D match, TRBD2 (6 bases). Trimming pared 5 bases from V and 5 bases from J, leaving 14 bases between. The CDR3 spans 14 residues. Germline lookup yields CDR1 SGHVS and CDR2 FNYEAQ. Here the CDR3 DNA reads TGTGCCAGCAGCCTAGAGGGAGGCGTAGATACGCAGTATTTT. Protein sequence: CASSLEGGVDTQYF.

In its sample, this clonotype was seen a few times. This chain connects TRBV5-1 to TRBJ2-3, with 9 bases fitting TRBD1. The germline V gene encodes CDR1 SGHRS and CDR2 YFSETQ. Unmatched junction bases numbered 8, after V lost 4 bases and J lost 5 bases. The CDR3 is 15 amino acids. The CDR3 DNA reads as TGCGCCAGCAGCCAATGGGACAGGGCCGGAGATACGCAGTATTTT. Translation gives CASSQWDRAGDTQYF.

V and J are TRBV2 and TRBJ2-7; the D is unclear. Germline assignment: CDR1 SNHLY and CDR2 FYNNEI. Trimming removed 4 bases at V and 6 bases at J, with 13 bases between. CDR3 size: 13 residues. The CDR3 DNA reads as TGTGCCAGCAGTGCCTTGGCTTTCCGCGAGCAGTACTTC. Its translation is CASSALAFREQYF.

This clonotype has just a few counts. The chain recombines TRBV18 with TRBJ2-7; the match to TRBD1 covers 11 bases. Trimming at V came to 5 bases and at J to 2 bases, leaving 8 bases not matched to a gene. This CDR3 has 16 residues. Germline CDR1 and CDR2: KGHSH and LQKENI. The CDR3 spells CASSSGGQGAAYEQYF. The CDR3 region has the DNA TGTGCCAGCTCATCGGGAGGACAGGGGGCTGCCTACGAGCAGTACTTC.

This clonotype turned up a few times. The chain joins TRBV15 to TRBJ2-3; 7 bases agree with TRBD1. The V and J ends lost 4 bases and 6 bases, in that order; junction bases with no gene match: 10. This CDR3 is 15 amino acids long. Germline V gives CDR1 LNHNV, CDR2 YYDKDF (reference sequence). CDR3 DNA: TGTGCCACCAGCACCCGAGCAAAGGGGGCTGATACGCAGTATTTT. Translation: CATSTRAKGADTQYF. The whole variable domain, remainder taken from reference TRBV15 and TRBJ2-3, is DAMVIQNPRYQVTQFGKPVTLSCSQTLNHNVMYWYQQKSSQAPKLLFHYYDKDFNNEADTPDNFQSRRPNTSFCFLDIRSPGLGDTAMYLCATSTRAKGADTQYFGPGTRLTVL.

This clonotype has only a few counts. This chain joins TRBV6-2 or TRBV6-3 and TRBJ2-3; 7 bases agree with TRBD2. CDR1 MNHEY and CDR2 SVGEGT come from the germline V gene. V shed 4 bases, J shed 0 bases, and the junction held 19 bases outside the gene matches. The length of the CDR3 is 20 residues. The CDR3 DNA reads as TGTGCCAGCAGTTCTCCGGGATCGGCTAGCGGCAGAAGGAGCACAGATACGCAGTATTTT. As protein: CASSSPGSASGRRSTDTQYF.

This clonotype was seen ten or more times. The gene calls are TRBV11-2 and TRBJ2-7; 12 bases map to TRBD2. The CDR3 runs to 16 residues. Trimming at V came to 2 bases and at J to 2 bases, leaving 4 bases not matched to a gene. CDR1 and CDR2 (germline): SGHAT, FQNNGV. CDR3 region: CASSLPGLAGTYEQYF. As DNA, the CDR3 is TGTGCCAGCAGCTTACCGGGACTAGCGGGTACCTACGAGCAGTACTTC.

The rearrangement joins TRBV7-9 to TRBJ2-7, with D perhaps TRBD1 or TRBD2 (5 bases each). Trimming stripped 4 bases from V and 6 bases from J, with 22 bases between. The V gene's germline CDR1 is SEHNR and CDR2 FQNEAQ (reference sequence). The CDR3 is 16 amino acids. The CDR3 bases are TGTGCCAGCAGCTCCCTTACGGGGACCGGACGGAGCGAGCAGTACTTC. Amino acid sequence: CASSSLTGTGRSEQYF.

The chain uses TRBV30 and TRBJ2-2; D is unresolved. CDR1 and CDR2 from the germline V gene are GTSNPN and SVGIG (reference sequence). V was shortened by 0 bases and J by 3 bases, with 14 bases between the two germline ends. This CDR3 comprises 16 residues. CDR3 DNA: TGTGCCTGGAGTGTGCCCGGAAGGGCTTACACCGGGGAGCTGTTTTTT. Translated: CAWSVPGRAYTGELFF.

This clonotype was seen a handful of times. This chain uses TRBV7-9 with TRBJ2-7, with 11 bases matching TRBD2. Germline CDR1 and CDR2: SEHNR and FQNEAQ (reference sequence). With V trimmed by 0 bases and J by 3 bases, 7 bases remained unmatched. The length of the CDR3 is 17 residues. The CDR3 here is CASSLADTSGGLYEQYF. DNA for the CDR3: TGTGCCAGCAGCTTAGCGGATACTAGCGGGGGACTCTACGAGCAGTACTTC.

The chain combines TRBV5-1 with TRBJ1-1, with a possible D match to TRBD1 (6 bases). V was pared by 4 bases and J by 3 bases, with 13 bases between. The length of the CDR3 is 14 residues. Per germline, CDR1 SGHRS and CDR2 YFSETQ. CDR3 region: CASSMGARDTEAFF. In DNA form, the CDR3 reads TGCGCCAGCAGCATGGGGGCCAGGGACACTGAAGCTTTCTTT.

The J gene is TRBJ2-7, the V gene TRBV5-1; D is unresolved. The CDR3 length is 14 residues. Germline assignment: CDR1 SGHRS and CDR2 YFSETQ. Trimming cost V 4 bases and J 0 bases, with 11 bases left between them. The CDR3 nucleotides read TGCGCCAGCAGCCTCGGCTTGGGCTCCTACGAGCAGTACTTC. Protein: CASSLGLGSYEQYF.

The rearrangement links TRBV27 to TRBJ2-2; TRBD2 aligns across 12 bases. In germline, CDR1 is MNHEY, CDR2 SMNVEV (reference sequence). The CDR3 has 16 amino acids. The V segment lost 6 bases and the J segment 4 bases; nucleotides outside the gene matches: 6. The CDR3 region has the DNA TGTGCCAGCAGCCTAGCGGGAGGGCAAGGCACCGGGGAGCTGTTTTTT. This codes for CASSLAGGQGTGELFF.

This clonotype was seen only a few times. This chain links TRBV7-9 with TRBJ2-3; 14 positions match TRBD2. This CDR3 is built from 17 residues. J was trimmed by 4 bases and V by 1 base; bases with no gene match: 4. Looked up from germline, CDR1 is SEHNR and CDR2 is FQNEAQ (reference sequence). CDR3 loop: CASSLGGLAGVADTQYF. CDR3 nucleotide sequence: TGTGCCAGCAGCTTAGGGGGACTAGCGGGAGTTGCAGATACGCAGTATTTT.

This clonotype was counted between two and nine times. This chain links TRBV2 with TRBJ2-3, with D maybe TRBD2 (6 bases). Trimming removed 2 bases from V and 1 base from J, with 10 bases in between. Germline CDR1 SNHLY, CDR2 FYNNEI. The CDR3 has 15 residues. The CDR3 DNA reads TGTGCCAGCAGTGAAATGGGGGGTCGCACAGATACGCAGTATTTT. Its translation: CASSEMGGRTDTQYF. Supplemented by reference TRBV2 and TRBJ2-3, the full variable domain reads EPEVTQTPSHQVTQMGQEVILRCVPISNHLYFYWYRQILGQKVEFLVSFYNNEISEKSEIFDDQFSVERPDGSNFTLKIRSTKLEDSAMYFCASSEMGGRTDTQYFGPGTRLTVL.

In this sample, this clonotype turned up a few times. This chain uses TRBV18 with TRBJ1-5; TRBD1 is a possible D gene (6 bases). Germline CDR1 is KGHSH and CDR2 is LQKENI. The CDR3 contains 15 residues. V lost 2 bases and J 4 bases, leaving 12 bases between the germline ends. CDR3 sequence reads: CASSPTGTKNQPQHF. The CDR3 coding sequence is TGTGCCAGCTCACCAACCGGGACAAAAAATCAGCCCCAGCATTTT.

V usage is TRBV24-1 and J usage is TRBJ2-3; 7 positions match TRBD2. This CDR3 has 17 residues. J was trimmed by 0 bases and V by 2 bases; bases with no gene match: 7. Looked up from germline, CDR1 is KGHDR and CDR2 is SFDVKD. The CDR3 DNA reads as TGTGCCACCAGTGATTCCCGGGAGGCGGCTAGCACAGATACGCAGTATTTT. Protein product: CATSDSREAASTDTQYF.

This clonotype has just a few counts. The CDR3 region is CASSVGSGGAVEYEQFF. In DNA form, the CDR3 reads TGTGCCAGCAGCGTAGGTAGCGGGGGGGCAGTAGAGTATGAGCAGTTCTTC. The V gene is TRBV9, the J gene TRBJ2-1; TRBD2 aligns across 11 bases. Trimming removed 0 bases from V and 8 bases from J; junction bases left unmatched: 10. The CDR3 length is 17 residues. The germline V gene has CDR1 SGDLS and CDR2 YYNGEE.

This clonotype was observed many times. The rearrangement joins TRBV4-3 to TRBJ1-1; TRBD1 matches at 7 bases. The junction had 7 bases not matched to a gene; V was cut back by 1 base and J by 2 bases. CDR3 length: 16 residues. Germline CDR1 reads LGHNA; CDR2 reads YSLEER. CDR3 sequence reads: CASSQGPTGRNTEAFF. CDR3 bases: TGCGCCAGCAGCCAAGGTCCGACAGGGCGAAACACTGAAGCTTTCTTT.

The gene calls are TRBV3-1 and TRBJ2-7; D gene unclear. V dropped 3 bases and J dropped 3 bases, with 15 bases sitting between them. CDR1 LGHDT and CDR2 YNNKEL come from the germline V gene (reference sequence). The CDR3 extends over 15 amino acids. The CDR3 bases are TGTGCCAGCAGCCAGATCAGCCGTCCGTTCTACGAGCAGTACTTC. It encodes CASSQISRPFYEQYF.

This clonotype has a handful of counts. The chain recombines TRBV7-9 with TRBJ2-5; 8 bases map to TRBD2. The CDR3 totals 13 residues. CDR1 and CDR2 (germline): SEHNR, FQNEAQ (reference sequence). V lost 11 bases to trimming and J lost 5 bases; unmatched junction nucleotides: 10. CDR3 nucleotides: TGTGCCTTGCGGGAGGAACTAGGGGAGACCCAGTACTTC. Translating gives CALREELGETQYF.

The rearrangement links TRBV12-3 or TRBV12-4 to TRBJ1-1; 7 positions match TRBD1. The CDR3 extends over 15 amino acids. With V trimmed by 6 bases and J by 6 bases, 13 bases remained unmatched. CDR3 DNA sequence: TGTGCCAGCAGCCCCCGCACGGGGCAGGGGGCTGAAGCTTTCTTT. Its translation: CASSPRTGQGAEAFF.

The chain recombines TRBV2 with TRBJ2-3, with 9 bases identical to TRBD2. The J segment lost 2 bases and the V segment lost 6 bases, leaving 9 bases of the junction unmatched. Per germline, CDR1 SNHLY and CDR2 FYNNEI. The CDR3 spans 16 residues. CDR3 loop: CASRLTSGSSTDTQYF. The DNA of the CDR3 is TGTGCCAGCAGGCTGACTAGCGGCTCCTCCACAGATACGCAGTATTTT. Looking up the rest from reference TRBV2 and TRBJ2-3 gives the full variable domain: EPEVTQTPSHQVTQMGQEVILRCVPISNHLYFYWYRQILGQKVEFLVSFYNNEISEKSEIFDDQFSVERPDGSNFTLKIRSTKLEDSAMYFCASRLTSGSSTDTQYFGPGTRLTVL.

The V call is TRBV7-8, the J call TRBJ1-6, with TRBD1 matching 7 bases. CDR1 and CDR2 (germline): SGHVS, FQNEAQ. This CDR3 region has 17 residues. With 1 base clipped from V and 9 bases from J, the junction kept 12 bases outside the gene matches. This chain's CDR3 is CASSLGQGGYRGSPLHF. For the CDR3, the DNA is TGTGCCAGCAGCTTAGGGCAGGGGGGGTATAGAGGTTCACCCCTCCACTTT.

The CDR3 sequence: CASSLAGSANQPQHF. CDR3 in DNA: TGTGCCAGCAGCTTAGCGGGTTCGGCTAATCAGCCCCAGCATTTT. The chain employs TRBV7-9 and TRBJ1-5; no clear D gene. The CDR3 is 15 amino acids. Germline CDR1 and CDR2: SEHNR and FQNEAQ (reference sequence). V lost 0 bases and J 4 bases, leaving 10 bases between the germline ends.

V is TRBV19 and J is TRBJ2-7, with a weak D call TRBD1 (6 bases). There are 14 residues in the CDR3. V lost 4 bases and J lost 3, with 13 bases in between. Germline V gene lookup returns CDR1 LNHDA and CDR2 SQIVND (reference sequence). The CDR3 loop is CASSTGVWDYEQYF. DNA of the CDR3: TGTGCCAGTAGTACAGGGGTCTGGGACTACGAGCAGTACTTC. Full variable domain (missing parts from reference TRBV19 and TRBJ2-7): DGGITQSPKYLFRKEGQNVTLSCEQNLNHDAMYWYRQDPGQGLRLIYYSQIVNDFQKGDIAEGYSVSREKKESFPLTVTSAQKNPTAFYLCASSTGVWDYEQYFGPGTRLTVT.

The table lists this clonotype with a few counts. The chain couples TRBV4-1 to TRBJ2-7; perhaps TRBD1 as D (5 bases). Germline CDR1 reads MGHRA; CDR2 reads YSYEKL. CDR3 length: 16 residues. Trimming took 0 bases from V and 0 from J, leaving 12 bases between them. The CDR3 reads CASSQDFPGISYEQYF. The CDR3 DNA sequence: TGCGCCAGCAGCCAAGATTTTCCAGGGATCTCCTACGAGCAGTACTTC.

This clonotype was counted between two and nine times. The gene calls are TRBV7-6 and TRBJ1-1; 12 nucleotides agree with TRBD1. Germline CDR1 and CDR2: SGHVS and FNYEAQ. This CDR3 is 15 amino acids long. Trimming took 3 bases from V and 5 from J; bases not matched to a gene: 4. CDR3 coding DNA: TGTGCCAGCAGCTTCTGGGACAGGGGGCAGACTGAAGCTTTCTTT. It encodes CASSFWDRGQTEAFF.

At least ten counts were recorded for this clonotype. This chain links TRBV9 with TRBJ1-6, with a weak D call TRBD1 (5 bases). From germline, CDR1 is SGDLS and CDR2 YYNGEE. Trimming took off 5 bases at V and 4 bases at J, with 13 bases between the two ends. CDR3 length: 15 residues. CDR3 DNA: TGTGCCAGCAGTCCCGGGACCGGATATAATTCACCCCTCCACTTT. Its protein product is CASSPGTGYNSPLHF.

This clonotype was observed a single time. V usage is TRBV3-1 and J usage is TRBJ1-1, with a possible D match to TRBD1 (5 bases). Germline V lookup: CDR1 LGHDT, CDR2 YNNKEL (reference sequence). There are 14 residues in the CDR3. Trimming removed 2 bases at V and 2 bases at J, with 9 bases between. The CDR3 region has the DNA TGTGCCAGCAGCCAACAGGGCTCCAACACTGAAGCTTTCTTT. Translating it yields CASSQQGSNTEAFF.

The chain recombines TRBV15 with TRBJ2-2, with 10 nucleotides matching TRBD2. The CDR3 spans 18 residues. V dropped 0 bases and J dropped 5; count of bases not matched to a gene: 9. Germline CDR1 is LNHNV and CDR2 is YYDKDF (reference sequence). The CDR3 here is CATSRDLGLAGVTGELFF. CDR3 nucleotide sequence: TGTGCCACCAGCAGAGATCTCGGGCTAGCGGGAGTGACCGGGGAGCTGTTTTTT.

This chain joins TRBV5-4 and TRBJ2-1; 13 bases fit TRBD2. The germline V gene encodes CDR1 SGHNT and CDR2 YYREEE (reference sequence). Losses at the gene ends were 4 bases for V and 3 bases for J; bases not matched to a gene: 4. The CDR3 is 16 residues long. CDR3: CASSPGTSGNYNEQFF. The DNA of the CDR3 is TGTGCCAGCAGCCCTGGGACTAGCGGGAACTACAATGAGCAGTTCTTC.